This T cell receptor (beta chain) is from a study of blood T cells in healthy people across ages. For the second PCR, which ran for about 6 to 11 cycles, a sample-barcoded 5' primer and a J-beta primer mix were used. TCRdb recomputed calls from the 5' RACE reads with MiXCR, one row per CDR3 protein. The table has over 450,000 distinct CDR3 sequences, 24% seen once. V was clipped by 1 base and J by 3 bases; unmatched bases: 3. Germline V CDR1 and CDR2: SQVTM, ANQGSEA. CDR3 length equals 14 residues. The sample holds many counts of this clonotype. The same sample was also studied in work on T cells of mothers and their children.

This TCR was recovered from a boy aged 5-17 years in good health. This chain joins TRBV29-1 and TRBJ2-7, with 10 bases identical to TRBD1. What was sequenced was blood. CDR3 in amino acids: CSVEGDRGFYEQYF. DNA of the CDR3: TGCAGCGTTGAAGGGGACAGGGGCTTCTACGAGCAGTACTTC.